The entry below describes one T cell receptor beta chain. This sample stems from a study of CD8+ T cells in alopecia areata. cDNA prepared by RNA extraction and subsequent reverse transcription served as the template for sequencing. Some clones are missing from TCRdb's copy, which holds only in-frame ones; the method was immunoSEQ multiplex PCR. The data hold about 190,000 clones, with around 60% observed a single time. CDR1 is SQVTM, CDR2 ANQGSEA, per germline. The CDR3 has 15 residues. After removal of 0 bases from V and 7 bases from J, the junction contained 9 bases not matched to a gene. Described treatment: oral pan-JAK inhibitor, 5-10 mg twice daily. Sorting from PBMCs produced CD4+ and CD8+ T cells.

The clonotype originates from a human donor with alopecia areata. V gene TRBV29-1 combines with J gene TRBJ2-7; 10 positions agree with TRBD1. The sequencing here drew on CD4+ T cells sorted from blood, taken at week 4, from a patient treated with tofacitinib. The CDR3, as DNA: TGCAGCGTTGAAGAAAGAGGGACAGGGGATTTTGAGCAGTACTTC. Translation gives CSVEERGTGDFEQYF.